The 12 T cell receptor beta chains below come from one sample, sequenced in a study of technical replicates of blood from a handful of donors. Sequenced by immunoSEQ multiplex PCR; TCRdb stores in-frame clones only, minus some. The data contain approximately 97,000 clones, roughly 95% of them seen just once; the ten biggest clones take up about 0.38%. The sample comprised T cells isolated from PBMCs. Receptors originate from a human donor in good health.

The CDR3 loop reads CSARGGYGYTF. DNA of the CDR3: TGCAGTGCTAGGGGAGGCTATGGCTACACCTTC. V usage is TRBV20-1 and J usage is TRBJ1-2; D gene uncertain. This CDR3 is built from 11 residues. The V and J ends lost 3 bases and 4 bases respectively, with 6 bases between them. CDR1 is DFQATT, CDR2 SNEGSKA, per germline (reference sequence).

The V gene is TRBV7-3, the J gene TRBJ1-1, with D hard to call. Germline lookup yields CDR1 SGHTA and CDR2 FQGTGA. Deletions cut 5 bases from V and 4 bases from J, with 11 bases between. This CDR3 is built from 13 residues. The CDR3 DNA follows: TGTGCCAGCAGCCTCACGGGGAGCACTGAAGCTTTCTTT. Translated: CASSLTGSTEAFF.

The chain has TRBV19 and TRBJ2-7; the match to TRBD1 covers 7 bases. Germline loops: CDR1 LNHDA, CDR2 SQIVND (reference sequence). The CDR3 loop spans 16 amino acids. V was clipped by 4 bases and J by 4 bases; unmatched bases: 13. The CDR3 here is CASSTYYRDSPYEQYF. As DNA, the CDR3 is TGTGCCAGTAGTACCTATTACCGGGACAGTCCATACGAGCAGTACTTC.

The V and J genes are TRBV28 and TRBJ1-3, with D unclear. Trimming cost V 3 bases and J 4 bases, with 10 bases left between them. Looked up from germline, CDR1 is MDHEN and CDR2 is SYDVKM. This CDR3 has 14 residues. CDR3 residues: CASSFEGSGNTIYF. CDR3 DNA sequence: TGTGCCAGCAGTTTTGAGGGATCGGGAAACACCATATATTTT.

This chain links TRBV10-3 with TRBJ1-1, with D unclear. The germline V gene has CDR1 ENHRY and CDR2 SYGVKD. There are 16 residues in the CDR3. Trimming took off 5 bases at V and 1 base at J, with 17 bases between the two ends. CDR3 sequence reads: CAISQNNGLSNTEAFF. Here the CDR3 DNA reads TGTGCCATCAGTCAAAACAACGGGTTATCGAACACTGAAGCTTTCTTT.

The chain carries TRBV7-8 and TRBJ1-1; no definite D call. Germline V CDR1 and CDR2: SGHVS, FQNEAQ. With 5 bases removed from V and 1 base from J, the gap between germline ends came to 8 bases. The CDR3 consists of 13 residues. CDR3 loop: CASSVPGNTEAFF. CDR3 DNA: TGTGCCAGCAGCGTGCCGGGGAACACTGAAGCTTTCTTT. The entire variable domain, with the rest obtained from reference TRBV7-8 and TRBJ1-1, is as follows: GAGVSQSPRYKVAKRGQDVALRCDPISGHVSLFWYQQALGQGPEFLTYFQNEAQLDKSGLPSDRFFAERPEGSVSTLKIQRTQQEDSAVYLCASSVPGNTEAFFGQGTRLTVV.

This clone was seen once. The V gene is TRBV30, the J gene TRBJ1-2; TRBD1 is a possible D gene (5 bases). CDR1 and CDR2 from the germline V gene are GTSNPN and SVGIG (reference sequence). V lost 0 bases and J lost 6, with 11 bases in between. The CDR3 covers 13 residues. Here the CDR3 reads CAWSVGGWDGYTF. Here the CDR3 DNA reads TGTGCCTGGAGTGTGGGGGGGTGGGATGGCTACACCTTC. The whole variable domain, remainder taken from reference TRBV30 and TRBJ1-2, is SQTIHQWPATLVQPVGSPLSLECTVEGTSNPNLYWYRQAAGRGLQLLFYSVGIGQISSEVPQNLSASRPQDRQFILSSKKLLLSDSGFYLCAWSVGGWDGYTFGSGTRLTVV.

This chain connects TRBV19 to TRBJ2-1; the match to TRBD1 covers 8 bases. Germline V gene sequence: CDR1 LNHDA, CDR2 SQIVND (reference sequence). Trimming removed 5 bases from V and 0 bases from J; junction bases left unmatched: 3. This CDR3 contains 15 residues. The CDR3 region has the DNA TGTGCCAGTAGTCAGACAGGGGACTCCTACAATGAGCAGTTCTTC. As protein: CASSQTGDSYNEQFF.

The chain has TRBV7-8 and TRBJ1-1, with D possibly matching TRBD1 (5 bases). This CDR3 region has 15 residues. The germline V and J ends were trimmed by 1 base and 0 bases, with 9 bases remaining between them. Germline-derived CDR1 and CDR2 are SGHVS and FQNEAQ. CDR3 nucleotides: TGTGCCAGCAGCTTAGGCGGGGCGATGAACACTGAAGCTTTCTTT. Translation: CASSLGGAMNTEAFF.

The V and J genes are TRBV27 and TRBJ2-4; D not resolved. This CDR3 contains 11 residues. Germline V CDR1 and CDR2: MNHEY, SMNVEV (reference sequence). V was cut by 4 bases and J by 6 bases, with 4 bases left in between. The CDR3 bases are TGTGCCAGCAGTTCGGGAAACATTCAGTACTTC. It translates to CASSSGNIQYF.

Written as DNA, the CDR3 is TGTGCCAGCAGTCGGACAGGGAGAAGCTATGGCTACACCTTC. Translation gives CASSRTGRSYGYTF. The chain is built from TRBV6-5 and TRBJ1-2; 8 positions match TRBD1. This CDR3 is built from 14 residues. The V and J ends lost 5 bases and 4 bases, in that order; junction bases with no gene match: 6. Germline loops: CDR1 MNHEY, CDR2 SVGAGI.

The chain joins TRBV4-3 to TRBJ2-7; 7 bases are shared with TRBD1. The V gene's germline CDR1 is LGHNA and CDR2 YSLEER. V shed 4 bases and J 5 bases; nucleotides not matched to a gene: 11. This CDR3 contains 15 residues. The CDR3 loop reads CASSRILDRAHEQYF. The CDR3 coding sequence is TGCGCCAGCAGCCGTATTTTAGACAGGGCCCACGAGCAGTACTTC.